Given below is one TCR beta chain in context. Its specific antigen is unknown. No qualities accompany the bases; no much larger clone lies one base away. The data belong to a study of blood T cells in healthy people across ages (dated by TCRdb to about 2015). About the full investigation: In model experiments, template switching captured about one uniquely barcoded TCR beta cDNA molecule for every two T cells. To track age-related changes in TCR beta repertoire diversity, the study relied on deep sequencing normalized with unique cDNA molecular identifiers. Four age groups were formed from the donors: young (average roughly 15 years), middle-aged (approximately 39), aged (62) and long-lived (about 80). To avoid experimental bias, donors of different ages were distributed randomly across sequencing lanes. Using the same blood draw, the study looked at two additional independent replicas of 1 million unique cDNA reads for two donors, one aged 18 to 30 and the other aged 80 or older.

Libraries were built with 5' RACE. Instrument on record: Illumina HiSeq 2500. A second roughly 7 to 12 cycle PCR used a sample-barcoded 5' primer and a J-beta primer mix. A template-switch 5' adaptor carrying 12 random nucleotides introduced a unique molecular identifier onto each TCR beta cDNA molecule. At least 2.5 million CDR3-containing paired-end reads were obtained from each sample. The Mint cDNA synthesis kit, primed by a TRBC-specific oligonucleotide, was used to synthesize first-strand cDNA from all RNA. Following uracil-DNA glycosylase treatment, all cDNA underwent a first 18-cycle PCR with the universal primers M1SS and BC2_uni_R. On the authors' methods: Normalization of each sample was performed by random selection of 1 million high-quality reads, each carrying a distinct molecular identifier. Instead of being binned into consensus sequences, reads that shared molecular identifiers were thrown out. MiTCR, set to a Q25 quality threshold and the strictest error-elimination algorithm, was used for CDR3 identification, clonotype clustering and error correction. Lower-bound total TCR beta diversity was estimated with a nonparametric unseen species model using Euler transformation. TCRdb reran the public reads through fastp at Q25 and MiXCR, keeping productive beta chains. Identical CDR3 protein sequences are pooled into one entry, listed with their most common genes and DNA. The V and J calls were determined by TCRdb, not by the authors. Counted in this sample were fewer than 1,000,000 distinct CDR3 sequences; roughly 44% of them appeared once. The ten largest make up around 21% of the sample.

The research as a whole found: As age increased, observed TCR beta diversity per million T cells dropped in a roughly linear way, and a significant reduction was already evident by age about 40. Compared with the aged group, more naive CD4+ T cells, fewer expanded clones and increased TCR diversity were shown by the long-lived group, suggesting age selection. Observed TCR beta diversity correlated strongly with the percentage of naive T cells measured by flow cytometry. Because the CMV infection status of the donors was unknown, age-related changes in expanded clonotypes may potentially have been confounded. Estimates of total diversity from one million sequenced T cells were regarded as lower bounds and underestimates. Because profiling used bulk unsorted PBMCs, naive and antigen-experienced compartments could not be compared conclusively.

Trimming removed 5 bases from V and 8 bases from J, leaving 15 bases between the germline ends. CDR1 and CDR2 (MNHEY, SMNVEV) derive from the germline V gene (reference sequence). Reading from cysteine to phenylalanine, the CDR3 counts 13 amino acids. Here the CDR3 DNA is all that survives: 39 bases in frame from base 1. Systemically healthy Caucasian individuals from Russia, 39 in total and aged roughly 6 to 100 years, were included as donors. Roughly 11 milliliters of peripheral blood were drawn from each donor into EDTA-treated Vacutainer tubes. Ficoll-Paque density-gradient centrifugation was used to isolate PBMCs, with at least 7 million obtained per sample. Trizol reagent was used to extract total RNA from the PBMCs, yielding at least 6 micrograms per sample. For every donor, an aliquot of PBMCs went through flow cytometry to measure the percentages of naive CD45RAhigh/CD27high T cells.

The V and J segments used are TRBV27 and TRBJ1-2; TRBD1 could be the D gene, as 6 bases match. The TCR comes from a man aged 60 to 69 in good health. Sample: blood. The nucleotides read TGTGCCAGCAGTCCACGGGGGCTGGAAGGCTACACCTTC. This sequence encodes CASSPRGLEGYTF.